This entry features one T cell receptor beta chain sequence. Its matching antigen is unknown. V lost 7 bases to trimming and J lost 7 bases, with 14 bases between them. CDR1 and CDR2 (germline): ENHRY, SYGVKD. CDR3 size: 13 residues. The source of the sample is a study of cytomegalovirus exposure and HLA in healthy donors. General study points: What TCR beta sequences reportedly achieved was accurate prediction of HLA-A and HLA-B alleles in most subjects.

Primers for the PCR totalled 60 Vbeta and 13 Jbeta. TCRdb's copy holds only in-frame clones and misses some; the assay was immunoSEQ multiplex PCR. This sample's clone table lists 100,000 to 150,000 clones. The V gene is TRBV10-3, the J gene TRBJ2-4, with D possibly TRBD1 on 6 matching bases. The receptor comes from a man aged 18 to 29 in good health and CMV-seronegative. The material sequenced was PBMCs. The DNA for the CDR3 is TGTGCCATCATGGACGCAGGGGCTAACATTCAGTACTTC. This codes for CAIMDAGANIQYF.